The 16 T cell receptor beta chains presented below share a single source sample, sequenced in a study of cytomegalovirus exposure and HLA in healthy donors. The primer mix had 60 Vbeta and 13 Jbeta primers. Assay: immunoSEQ multiplex PCR; the TCRdb copy retains only in-frame clones and omits some. This sample has 200,000 to 250,000 clones, with over 70% found just once. Material: PBMCs. Receptors were obtained from a woman aged 55-70 years in good health and CMV-seropositive.

V and J are TRBV9 and TRBJ2-3; TRBD2 might be the D (6 bases). In germline, CDR1 is SGDLS, CDR2 YYNGEE. Trimming cost V 0 bases and J 1 base, with 9 bases left between them. The length of the CDR3 is 15 residues. CDR3 sequence (DNA): TGTGCCAGCAGCGTAGCGGCTAGCGGCACAGATACGCAGTATTTT. As protein: CASSVAASGTDTQYF.

In DNA form, the CDR3 reads TGTGCCAGTTCCGGGACAGGGGGCAATGGCTACACCTTC. It encodes CASSGTGGNGYTF. The chain couples TRBV2 to TRBJ1-2; 12 positions agree with TRBD1. This CDR3 is 13 amino acids long. The V segment lost 9 bases and the J segment 6 bases; nucleotides outside the gene matches: 5. CDR1 SNHLY and CDR2 FYNNEI come from the germline V gene.

This chain links TRBV6-5 with TRBJ2-2; weak D call: TRBD1 (6 bases). V was pared by 8 bases and J by 7 bases, with 20 bases between. CDR3 length: 15 residues. The germline V gene encodes CDR1 MNHEY and CDR2 SVGAGI. The chain's CDR3 is CASRGGRIIIGELFF. The CDR3 DNA sequence: TGTGCCAGCCGAGGGGGACGAATAATTATCGGGGAGCTGTTTTTT.

V gene TRBV19 combines with J gene TRBJ1-2, with TRBD1 matching over 7 bases. The CDR3 loop spans 14 amino acids. The V gene end was trimmed by 6 bases and the J gene end by 6 bases; junction bases not matched to a gene: 10. The germline V gene has CDR1 LNHDA and CDR2 SQIVND (reference sequence). CDR3 sequence: CASRSHRGSHGYTF. The CDR3 DNA sequence: TGTGCCAGTAGGAGCCACAGGGGAAGCCATGGCTACACCTTC.

This clone appeared a few times. The chain carries TRBV28 and TRBJ2-7, with D perhaps TRBD2 (6 bases). This CDR3 comprises 17 residues. The ends were cut back, 3 bases at V and 0 bases at J, with 18 bases in the middle. Germline V gene data show CDR1 as MDHEN and CDR2 as SYDVKM. CDR3 sequence: CASSFWGGRSSSYEQYF. CDR3 sequence (DNA): TGTGCCAGCAGTTTTTGGGGAGGACGGTCAAGCTCCTACGAGCAGTACTTC. The variable domain in full, with the rest retrieved from reference TRBV28 and TRBJ2-7, is DVKVTQSSRYLVKRTGEKVFLECVQDMDHENMFWYRQDPGLGLRLIYFSYDVKMKEKGDIPEGYSVSREKKERFSLILESASTNQTSMYLCASSFWGGRSSSYEQYFGPGTRLTVT.

This clone was seen only a few times. J is TRBJ2-1 and V is TRBV7-9, with TRBD2 identical over 11 bases. In germline, CDR1 is SEHNR, CDR2 FQNEAQ (reference sequence). The CDR3 loop spans 16 amino acids. Trimming took 5 bases from V and 6 from J; bases not matched to a gene: 9. The CDR3 loop is CASSQRSSGRANEQFF. The DNA for the CDR3 is TGTGCCAGCAGCCAACGTAGTAGCGGGAGGGCCAATGAGCAGTTCTTC.

This rearrangement joins TRBV28 to TRBJ2-5; a weak D match, TRBD1 (5 bases). This CDR3 spans 16 amino acids. CDR1 MDHEN and CDR2 SYDVKM come from the germline V gene. Trimming pared 5 bases from V and 5 bases from J, leaving 21 bases between. CDR3 sequence (DNA): TGTGCCAGCAGTCGTACCCCAGGGAAGGCCCTGGAGACCCAGTACTTC. It specifies CASSRTPGKALETQYF.

This clone has more than one count but fewer than ten. The genes are TRBV7-8 and TRBJ2-1; D gene ambiguous. Per the germline V gene, CDR1 is SGHVS and CDR2 is FQNEAQ. The CDR3 extends over 13 amino acids. The germline V and J ends were trimmed by 1 base and 10 bases, with 11 bases remaining between them. The CDR3 loop is CASSLVTGREQFF. Written as DNA, the CDR3 is TGTGCCAGCAGCTTAGTCACCGGTCGAGAGCAGTTCTTC.

The genes are TRBV11-2 and TRBJ2-2; possible D gene TRBD2, 7 bases. The length of the CDR3 is 17 residues. Germline-derived CDR1 and CDR2 are SGHAT and FQNNGV. V lost 1 base and J 7 bases, leaving 19 bases between the germline ends. Written as DNA, the CDR3 is TGTGCCAGCAGCTTAGTTCCCGGGGCAGGGGAGGGCGGGGAGCTGTTTTTT. Amino acids: CASSLVPGAGEGGELFF.

The rearrangement links TRBV29-1 to TRBJ2-3; unclear D gene. The germline V gene has CDR1 SQVTM and CDR2 ANQGSEA. CDR3 length: 13 amino acids. V was clipped by 2 bases and J by 2 bases, with 8 bases between them. CDR3 region: CSVETANTDTQYF. CDR3 DNA: TGCAGCGTTGAAACAGCTAACACAGATACGCAGTATTTT.

The gene calls are TRBV7-9 and TRBJ2-1, with 7 bases lining up with TRBD2. With 3 bases clipped from V and 6 bases from J, the junction kept 5 bases outside the gene matches. Germline loops: CDR1 SEHNR, CDR2 FQNEAQ (reference sequence). The CDR3 has 14 amino acids. The CDR3 bases are TGTGCCAGCAGCTTTAGCGGGTCTCGCAATGAGCAGTTCTTC. It encodes CASSFSGSRNEQFF.

The chain carries TRBV7-9 and TRBJ2-2; 11 bases fit TRBD2. The CDR3 runs 17 residues. Germline V lookup: CDR1 SEHNR, CDR2 FQNEAQ (reference sequence). V was pared by 6 bases and J by 11 bases, with 17 bases of the junction left unmatched. CDR3 DNA sequence: TGTGCCAGCAGGGAAGGCCCCGGGACTAGCGGAGCCCGAGAGCTGTTTTTT. This encodes CASREGPGTSGARELFF.

This clone was observed once. The chain joins TRBV5-1 to TRBJ1-1, with 8 bases aligning to TRBD1. V dropped 1 base and J dropped 7; count of bases not matched to a gene: 18. The CDR3 contains 18 residues. The germline CDR1 and CDR2 sequences are SGHRS and YFSETQ. The CDR3 region has the DNA TGCGCCAGCAGCTTGTTCTCGGTGGCGGGGCAGGGGGCGGGTGAAGCTTTCTTT. Translated, it gives CASSLFSVAGQGAGEAFF. The entire variable domain, with the rest obtained from reference TRBV5-1 and TRBJ1-1, is as follows: KAGVTQTPRYLIKTRGQQVTLSCSPISGHRSVSWYQQTPGQGLQFLFEYFSETQRNKGNFPGRFSGRQFSNSRSEMNVSTLELGDSALYLCASSLFSVAGQGAGEAFFGQGTRLTVV.

The chain combines TRBV5-1 with TRBJ1-2; 7 bases agree with TRBD1. The germline gives CDR1 SGHRS, CDR2 YFSETQ. This CDR3 contains 15 residues. V was pared by 4 bases and J by 4 bases, with 10 bases of the junction left unmatched. CDR3 region: CASSLPGTAPYGYTF. CDR3 nucleotide sequence: TGCGCCAGCAGCCTCCCCGGGACAGCCCCCTATGGCTACACCTTC.

CDR3 in amino acids: CAWSGVAGELFF. The CDR3 DNA follows: TGTGCCTGGAGTGGGGTAGCGGGGGAGCTGTTTTTT. The chain combines TRBV30 with TRBJ2-2; D may be TRBD2 (5 bases). The CDR3 runs 12 residues. Germline V gives CDR1 GTSNPN, CDR2 SVGIG (reference sequence). With 1 base removed from V and 8 bases from J, the gap between germline ends came to 8 bases.

The chain uses TRBV30 and TRBJ2-1, with 11 bases identical to TRBD2. The junction had 4 bases not matched to a gene; V was cut back by 2 bases and J by 7 bases. Germline assignment: CDR1 GTSNPN and CDR2 SVGIG (reference sequence). The CDR3 spans 14 residues. CDR3 sequence: CAWSLAGGRNEQFF. In DNA, the CDR3 is TGTGCCTGGAGTCTAGCGGGGGGAAGAAATGAGCAGTTCTTC.